Listed below are T cell receptor beta chains from one sample, sequenced in a study of graft-versus-host responses after intestinal transplantation. The assay was immunoSEQ multiplex PCR, and TCRdb's table has in-frame clones only and misses some. The sample carries around 29,000 clones, nearly 90% recorded once. The sequencing here drew on PBMCs, taken around 460 days after intestinal transplantation. The receptors derive from a human patient who received an intestinal transplant, so some T cells may come from the graft donor. CDR3s include the opening cysteine and the closing phenylalanine or tryptophan. A D gene is named only where the DNA matches it firmly. A clone size is listed for some rows: how often the clone was seen (once, few, many), or a class if it is expanded.

-,TRBV4-2,-,TRBJ2-1,CASSQDGPDDNEQFF,TGTGCCAGCAGCCAAGATGGTCCAGACGACAATGAGCAGTTCTTC
-,TRBV6-5,TRBD2,TRBJ2-7,CASSPTSGDYEQYF,TGTGCCAGCAGTCCGACTAGCGGAGACTACGAGCAGTACTTC
-,TRBV6-1,-,TRBJ1-4,CASYNEKLFF,TGTGCCAGCTATAATGAAAAACTGTTTTTT
-,TRBV30,TRBD1,TRBJ1-6,CARSSGTGPNSPLHF,TGTGCCCGCTCTTCTGGGACAGGGCCTAATTCACCCCTCCACTTT
-,TRBV5-1,TRBD1,TRBJ1-1,CASSRGQGFDTEAFF,TGCGCCAGCAGCCGGGGACAGGGGTTTGACACTGAAGCTTTCTTT
-,TRBV2,-,TRBJ1-5,CASSDGVINQPQHF,TGTGCCAGCAGTGACGGAGTGATCAATCAGCCCCAGCATTTT
-,TRBV7-9,-,TRBJ2-1,CASSQNPLANEQFF,TGTGCCAGCAGCCAAAACCCCCTTGCCAATGAGCAGTTCTTC
-,TRBV13,-,TRBJ1-1,CASSLGRGRNTEAFF,TGTGCCAGCAGCTTAGGCCGGGGAAGGAACACTGAAGCTTTCTTT
-,TRBV5-1,TRBD2,TRBJ2-1,CASSLARTSVREQFF,TGCGCCAGCAGCTTGGCCCGGACTAGCGTCCGCGAGCAGTTCTTC
-,TRBV4-2,-,TRBJ2-3,CASSQGLSVTDTQYF,TGTGCCAGCAGCCAAGGCCTTAGCGTGACAGATACGCAGTATTTT
few,TRBV6-5,TRBD2,TRBJ2-7,CASSYGGRRSYEQYF,TGTGCCAGCAGTTACGGCGGGAGGAGGTCCTACGAGCAGTACTTC
-,TRBV14,-,TRBJ2-3,CASSPRRDGTTDTQYF,TGTGCCAGCAGCCCGCGGAGGGATGGTACCACAGATACGCAGTATTTT
-,TRBV19,TRBD2,TRBJ2-1,CASSAGTREYNEQFF,TGTGCCAGTAGTGCCGGGACTAGGGAATACAATGAGCAGTTCTTC
-,TRBV30,TRBD1,TRBJ1-5,CAWTPGQGDQPQHF,TGTGCCTGGACTCCAGGACAGGGAGATCAGCCCCAGCATTTT
-,TRBV13,TRBD1,TRBJ2-3,CASSLRTGGTVDTQYF,TGTGCCAGCAGCTTACGGACAGGGGGGACCGTAGATACGCAGTATTTT
-,TRBV9,-,TRBJ2-7,CASSELASAYEQYF,TGTGCCAGCAGCGAACTAGCATCTGCCTACGAGCAGTACTTC
-,TRBV29-1,-,TRBJ1-2,CSVAYSDGYTF,TGCAGCGTTGCGTATAGTGATGGCTACACCTTC
-,TRBV29-1,-,TRBJ2-5,CSVEGGLARVQETQYF,TGCAGCGTTGAAGGGGGGCTAGCGAGAGTCCAAGAGACCCAGTACTTC
-,TRBV10-1,-,TRBJ2-3,CASSESRADTQYF,TGCGCCAGCAGTGAGTCGAGGGCAGATACGCAGTATTTT
-,TRBV28,TRBD2,TRBJ2-3,CASGIPSGRGTDTQYF,TGTGCCAGCGGTATCCCTAGCGGGCGGGGCACAGATACGCAGTATTTT
-,TRBV10-1,TRBD1,TRBJ1-1,CASSETGDTEAFF,TGCGCCAGCAGTGAGACAGGGGACACTGAAGCTTTCTTT
-,TRBV28,-,TRBJ1-3,CASSFKGAGNTIYF,TGTGCCAGCAGTTTCAAAGGGGCTGGAAACACCATATATTTT
once,TRBV28,-,TRBJ2-1,CASSSRTETYNEQFF,TGTGCCAGCAGTTCCCGGACAGAGACCTACAATGAGCAGTTCTTC
-,TRBV7-8,-,TRBJ1-2,CASSYTGTPSYGYTF,TGTGCCAGCAGCTATACCGGGACCCCCTCTTATGGCTACACCTTC
-,TRBV5-4,-,TRBJ1-1,CASSTTRDRGLEAFF,TGTGCCAGCAGCACGACCCGGGACCGGGGGCTCGAAGCTTTCTTT
-,TRBV7-8,-,TRBJ1-5,CASSLESPQPQHF,TGTGCCAGCAGCTTGGAGTCCCCTCAGCCCCAGCATTTT
-,TRBV9,-,TRBJ1-5,CASRNDGRFNQPQHF,TGTGCCAGCCGTAACGACGGAAGATTCAATCAGCCCCAGCATTTT
-,TRBV9,-,TRBJ1-2,CASSVAQGTKNNYGYTF,TGTGCCAGCAGCGTAGCCCAAGGGACCAAGAATAACTATGGCTACACCTTC
-,TRBV19,-,TRBJ1-5,CASSIDSPYQPQHF,TGTGCCAGTAGTATCGACAGCCCCTATCAGCCCCAGCATTTT
-,TRBV7-2,-,TRBJ2-2,CASSLVPRYGGELFF,TGTGCCAGCAGCTTAGTTCCCCGCTATGGCGGGGAGCTGTTTTTT
-,TRBV11-3,-,TRBJ2-2,CASSLDSRLNTGELFF,TGTGCCAGCAGCTTAGATTCCAGATTAAACACCGGGGAGCTGTTTTTT
-,TRBV5-4,TRBD2,TRBJ2-1,CASSYTSGSYNEQFF,TGTGCCAGCAGTTACACTAGCGGGAGTTACAATGAGCAGTTCTTC
-,TRBV28,-,TRBJ1-4,CASSFGGVGAKLFF,TGTGCCAGCAGTTTCGGGGGGGTTGGTGCAAAACTGTTTTTT
-,TRBV15,-,TRBJ1-1,CATSRRLGTEAFF,TGTGCCACCAGCAGACGATTGGGGACTGAAGCTTTCTTT
-,TRBV15,-,TRBJ1-6,CATSREGFGTDNRWGSSPLHF,TGTGCCACCAGCAGAGAGGGCTTTGGGACCGATAACCGGTGGGGAAGTTCACCCCTCCACTTT
-,TRBV18,-,TRBJ1-5,CASSQESHTQPQHF,TGTGCCAGCTCCCAAGAATCCCACACCCAGCCCCAGCATTTT
-,TRBV29-1,-,TRBJ2-7,CSVEDSGEQYF,TGCAGCGTTGAAGATTCGGGAGAGCAGTACTTC
-,TRBV27,-,TRBJ2-7,CASSFQRGGEQYF,TGTGCCAGCAGTTTTCAACGTGGAGGCGAGCAGTACTTC
-,TRBV7-9,TRBD1,TRBJ2-7,CASSLGTGGAYEQYF,TGTGCCAGCAGCTTAGGGACAGGGGGAGCCTACGAGCAGTACTTC
-,TRBV6-4,TRBD2,TRBJ2-2,CASSDVSGGSGELFF,TGTGCCAGCAGTGACGTTTCGGGGGGGTCCGGGGAGCTGTTTTTT
-,TRBV7-3,-,TRBJ1-1,CASSLSRDTEAFF,TGTGCCAGCAGCTTATCCCGGGACACTGAAGCTTTCTTT
-,TRBV4-2,-,TRBJ1-1,CASSLGGANTEAFF,TGTGCCAGCAGCTTGGGGGGCGCGAACACTGAAGCTTTCTTT
once,TRBV28,TRBD1,TRBJ2-7,CASSSGTGRFNEQYF,TGTGCCAGCAGTTCTGGGACAGGAAGGTTCAACGAGCAGTACTTC
-,TRBV27,TRBD2,TRBJ2-7,CASSKRDGPYEQYF,TGTGCCAGCAGTAAGCGGGATGGACCCTACGAGCAGTACTTC
-,TRBV5-6,TRBD1,TRBJ2-1,CASSFGDSPLGNEQFF,TGTGCCAGCAGCTTCGGGGACAGCCCCTTAGGGAATGAGCAGTTCTTC